This T cell receptor beta chain was sequenced during a study of blood T cells in healthy people across ages. Broader study findings: Both naive CD4+ cell counts and diversity were greater in long-lived donors than in aged donors.

Details on this clonotype: What it binds is unknown.

The germline gives CDR1 SGHAT, CDR2 FQDESV (reference sequence). The CDR3 contains 21 residues. Trimming took off 5 bases at V and 1 base at J, with 32 bases between the two ends. Sample-barcoded 5' priming and a J-beta primer mix drove a second PCR of roughly 6 to 12 cycles. TCRdb reprocessed the 5' RACE reads via MiXCR and lists one record per CDR3 protein. The data hold 650,000 to 800,000 distinct CDR3 sequences, with under 45% observed a single time. Sample: blood. This clonotype originated in a man aged 55-75 years in good health. The rearrangement joins TRBV11-1 to TRBJ2-5; D might be TRBD2 (6 bases). The CDR3: CASSPRVFGGAAFGAQETQYF. Here the CDR3 DNA reads TGTGCCAGCAGCCCTAGGGTTTTCGGGGGAGCCGCCTTTGGAGCCCAAGAGACCCAGTACTTC. The whole variable domain, remainder taken from reference TRBV11-1 and TRBJ2-5, is EAEVAQSPRYKITEKSQAVAFWCDPISGHATLYWYRQILGQGPELLVQFQDESVVDDSQLPKDRFSAERLKGVDSTLKIQPAELGDSAMYLCASSPRVFGGAAFGAQETQYFGPGTRLLVL.